These T cell receptor beta chains were read from a single sample in a study of identical twins. In TCRdb, the 5' RACE reads were re-called with MiXCR into one record per CDR3 protein. The sample has 350,000 to 450,000 distinct CDR3 sequences, around a sixth seen once. Sample: naive T cells sorted from blood. These receptors were obtained from a man aged 45 to 65 in good health. Each CDR3 is given with its conserved first and last residue. A D gene is named only where the DNA matches it firmly. The size field is filled for only some rows; it gives once, few, many or a size class.

J | D | V | size | DNA | CDR3
TRBJ1-4 | NA | TRBV18 | many | TGTGCCAGCTCACCACCGGGGGGGCTGGGCGGAAAACTGTTTTTT | CASSPPGGLGGKLFF
TRBJ2-7 | TRBD2 | TRBV20-1 | NA | TGCAGTGCCAGGGCTGGGCTAGCGGGAGGCCAAACCTACGAGCAGTACTTC | CSARAGLAGGQTYEQYF
TRBJ2-4 | NA | TRBV4-2 | NA | TGTGCCAGCAGCCAAGTTGGGTACCTCCTAGCCAAAAACATTCAGTACTTC | CASSQVGYLLAKNIQYF
TRBJ1-2 | NA | TRBV7-2 | few | TGTGCCAGCAGCTTGGCACCAACAGGGAACTATGGCTACACCTTC | CASSLAPTGNYGYTF
TRBJ2-1 | TRBD2 | TRBV20-1 | NA | TGCAGTGCCGGGACTAGCGGGGGGGACAATGAGCAGTTCTTC | CSAGTSGGDNEQFF
TRBJ1-4 | NA | TRBV2 | many | TGTGCCAGCAGCACCGGGAAAAAACTGTTTTTT | CASSTGKKLFF
TRBJ1-1 | NA | TRBV7-9 | NA | TGTGCCAGCAGCTTGGCGCCGGTCCGTAAGGACACTGAAGCTTTCTTT | CASSLAPVRKDTEAFF
TRBJ1-1 | NA | TRBV6-5 | NA | TGTGCCAGCAGTTACTCAAGAGGGCCGCGGGCTTTCTTT | CASSYSRGPRAFF
TRBJ2-3 | TRBD2 | TRBV27 | NA | TGTGCCAGCAGATCTCATAGCGGGGGGGCCGAAAATACGCAGTATTTT | CASRSHSGGAENTQYF
TRBJ1-1 | NA | TRBV5-1 | many | TGCGCCAGCAGCTTGGGTCGGCAGGGAATTATAAACACTGAAGCTTTCTTT | CASSLGRQGIINTEAFF
TRBJ2-5 | NA | TRBV3-1 | few | TGTGCCAGCAGCCAACTAAGGGGCACGGAGACCCAGTACTTC | CASSQLRGTETQYF
TRBJ2-1 | NA | TRBV7-8 | NA | TGTGCCAGCAGCTTAGGGGGGACTTCTATAGGGAGTGAGCAGTTCTTC | CASSLGGTSIGSEQFF
TRBJ2-5 | NA | TRBV6-1 | few | TGTGCCAGCAGCAGCGAAGAAGGGTTAGGGGAGACCCAGTACTTC | CASSSEEGLGETQYF
TRBJ2-3 | NA | TRBV5-4 | few | TGTGCCAGCAGCTTGGTATCAGGGGAAACAGATACGCAGTATTTT | CASSLVSGETDTQYF
TRBJ2-5 | TRBD1 | TRBV5-1 | NA | TGCGCCAGCAGCTTGGGGGACAGCTACAAAGAGACCCAGTACTTC | CASSLGDSYKETQYF
TRBJ2-5 | NA | TRBV12-3/TRBV12-4 | NA | TGTGCCAGCAGTTTATACGGCCAAGAGACCCAGTACTTC | CASSLYGQETQYF
TRBJ1-5 | NA | TRBV20-1 | NA | TGCAGTGCTAGCTCCGGGGCCAACAATCAGCCCCAGCATTTT | CSASSGANNQPQHF
TRBJ2-7 | NA | TRBV28 | NA | TGTGCCAGCATGGGTACTAGAGTTCCAAACCCGTACGAGCAGTACTTC | CASMGTRVPNPYEQYF
TRBJ1-1 | NA | TRBV10-3 | few | TGTGCCATCAGTGACGATTACACTGAAGCTTTCTTT | CAISDDYTEAFF
TRBJ1-4 | TRBD1 | TRBV6-5 | many | TGTGCCAGCAGTTACAGGGCAGGGGGTGAAAAACTGTTTTTT | CASSYRAGGEKLFF
TRBJ2-3 | TRBD1 | TRBV4-3 | NA | TGCGCCAGCAGCCAAGCCTTGACAGGGGGCACAGATACGCAGTATTTT | CASSQALTGGTDTQYF
TRBJ2-7 | NA | TRBV12-3/TRBV12-4 | few | TGTGCCAGCAGTTTTGACATTTACTCCTACGAGCAGTACTTC | CASSFDIYSYEQYF
TRBJ2-5 | NA | TRBV27 | many | TGTGCCAGCAGTCCTCGAGGTTACGAGTGGAAAGAGACCCAGTACTTC | CASSPRGYEWKETQYF
TRBJ1-4 | NA | TRBV20-1 | many | TGCAGTGCTAGCGGTCACGTAAATGAAAAACTGTTTTTT | CSASGHVNEKLFF
TRBJ2-1 | TRBD1 | TRBV28 | many | TGTGCCAGCAGAGCCTACATTAGGGGGCGGAATGAGCAGTTCTTC | CASRAYIRGRNEQFF
TRBJ2-2 | TRBD1 | TRBV11-2 | NA | TGTGCCAGCAGCTTAGGGTGGACAGGAGGTACCGGGGAGCTGTTTTTT | CASSLGWTGGTGELFF
TRBJ2-7 | NA | TRBV28 | NA | TGTGCCAGCAGTCCACCACCGGGGCTTGGGGGCTACGAGCAGTACTTC | CASSPPPGLGGYEQYF